This is a list of T cell receptor beta chains from one sample in a study of cytomegalovirus exposure and HLA in healthy donors. Assay used: immunoSEQ multiplex PCR; TCRdb lists only in-frame clones, some missing. The table has 150,000 to 190,000 clones, roughly 81% seen once; the top ten hold around 2%. The source material was PBMCs. The receptors here all came from a young woman in good health and CMV-seronegative. Each CDR3 is given with its conserved first and last residue. D genes are given only for firm matches. Expanded clones get a size class; other rows say once, few or many, or leave the size out.

D gene: TRBD1
CDR3 length: 14
J gene: TRBJ2-2
V gene: TRBV7-2
clone size: .
CDR3 protein: CASRRQGYTGELFF
CDR3 DNA: TGTGCCAGCAGGCGACAGGGCTACACCGGGGAGCTGTTTTTT

D gene: .
CDR3 length: 16
J gene: TRBJ2-1
V gene: TRBV14
clone size: .
CDR3 protein: CATRRPGMVADNEQFF
CDR3 DNA: TGTGCCACCCGAAGACCGGGGATGGTAGCGGACAATGAGCAGTTCTTC

D gene: TRBD1
CDR3 length: 13
J gene: TRBJ2-1
V gene: TRBV5-1
clone size: .
CDR3 protein: CASSLQGFNEQFF
CDR3 DNA: TGCGCCAGCAGCTTACAGGGGTTCAATGAGCAGTTCTTC

D gene: TRBD2
CDR3 length: 15
J gene: TRBJ2-7
V gene: TRBV4-2
clone size: .
CDR3 protein: CASSQGLAGGYEQYF
CDR3 DNA: TGTGCCAGCAGCCAAGGACTAGCGGGAGGGTACGAGCAGTACTTC

D gene: .
CDR3 length: 13
J gene: TRBJ1-2
V gene: TRBV28
clone size: .
CDR3 protein: CASSFRQAPQVAF
CDR3 DNA: TGTGCCAGCAGTTTCCGACAGGCGCCCCAGGTTGCATTC

D gene: .
CDR3 length: 14
J gene: TRBJ2-2
V gene: TRBV7-9
clone size: .
CDR3 protein: CASSRDTPTGELFF
CDR3 DNA: TGTGCCAGCAGCAGGGACACTCCCACCGGGGAGCTGTTTTTT

D gene: TRBD2
CDR3 length: 13
J gene: TRBJ2-4
V gene: TRBV2
clone size: .
CDR3 protein: CASSPGLAGIQYF
CDR3 DNA: TGTGCCAGCAGTCCCGGACTAGCAGGCATTCAGTACTTC

D gene: TRBD2
CDR3 length: 18
J gene: TRBJ2-1
V gene: TRBV7-3
clone size: .
CDR3 protein: CASSLTASGQGRHNEQFF
CDR3 DNA: TGTGCCAGCAGCTTAACGGCTAGCGGTCAAGGGAGGCACAATGAGCAGTTCTTC

D gene: TRBD1
CDR3 length: 14
J gene: TRBJ1-6
V gene: TRBV28
clone size: .
CDR3 protein: CASNSGTESSPLHF
CDR3 DNA: TGTGCCAGCAATTCCGGGACAGAGTCTTCACCCCTCCACTTT

D gene: .
CDR3 length: 15
J gene: TRBJ1-4
V gene: TRBV28
clone size: .
CDR3 protein: CASSFLGGTNEKLFF
CDR3 DNA: TGTGCCAGCAGTTTTCTGGGAGGTACTAATGAAAAACTGTTTTTT

D gene: .
CDR3 length: 13
J gene: TRBJ2-1
V gene: TRBV7-3
clone size: .
CDR3 protein: CASSFGRGNEQFF
CDR3 DNA: TGTGCCAGCAGCTTTGGCAGGGGAAATGAGCAGTTCTTC

D gene: .
CDR3 length: 17
J gene: TRBJ1-2
V gene: TRBV28
clone size: .
CDR3 protein: CASSPWFSGDTNYGYTF
CDR3 DNA: TGTGCCAGCAGTCCCTGGTTCTCAGGGGATACTAACTATGGCTACACCTTC

D gene: TRBD1
CDR3 length: 17
J gene: TRBJ2-3
V gene: TRBV5-4
clone size: .
CDR3 protein: CASSPGTGDGGTDTQYF
CDR3 DNA: TGTGCCAGCAGCCCCGGGACAGGGGATGGGGGCACAGATACGCAGTATTTT

D gene: .
CDR3 length: 15
J gene: TRBJ1-2
V gene: TRBV10-3
clone size: .
CDR3 protein: CAISESDRTNYGYTF
CDR3 DNA: TGTGCCATCAGTGAGTCGGACAGAACTAACTATGGCTACACCTTC

D gene: .
CDR3 length: 15
J gene: TRBJ2-7
V gene: TRBV5-1
clone size: .
CDR3 protein: CASSLTPRQSYEQYF
CDR3 DNA: TGCGCCAGCAGCTTGACCCCTCGACAGAGCTACGAGCAGTACTTC

D gene: TRBD2
CDR3 length: 18
J gene: TRBJ2-1
V gene: TRBV5-1
clone size: once
CDR3 protein: CASSLAPSWAGGYNEQFF
CDR3 DNA: TGCGCCAGCAGCTTGGCTCCTAGCTGGGCGGGAGGCTACAATGAGCAGTTCTTC

D gene: TRBD2
CDR3 length: 16
J gene: TRBJ2-1
V gene: TRBV15
clone size: .
CDR3 protein: CATSRISGGPDNEQFF
CDR3 DNA: TGTGCCACCAGCAGAATTAGCGGGGGTCCCGACAATGAGCAGTTCTTC

D gene: TRBD1
CDR3 length: 15
J gene: TRBJ1-4
V gene: TRBV19
clone size: .
CDR3 protein: CASSVDRGQNEKLFF
CDR3 DNA: TGTGCCAGTAGTGTCGACAGGGGGCAGAATGAAAAACTGTTTTTT

D gene: TRBD2
CDR3 length: 16
J gene: TRBJ2-3
V gene: TRBV4-3
clone size: few
CDR3 protein: CASSQDGAGGPNTQYF
CDR3 DNA: TGCGCCAGCAGCCAAGATGGAGCGGGGGGCCCCAATACGCAGTATTTT

D gene: .
CDR3 length: 17
J gene: TRBJ1-2
V gene: TRBV7-9
clone size: .
CDR3 protein: CASSLEAGHTRYYGYTF
CDR3 DNA: TGTGCCAGCAGCTTAGAAGCTGGGCACACCAGATACTATGGCTACACCTTC

D gene: .
CDR3 length: 14
J gene: TRBJ2-2
V gene: TRBV4-1
clone size: .
CDR3 protein: CASSHRQITGELFF
CDR3 DNA: TGCGCCAGCAGCCATAGACAGATAACCGGGGAGCTGTTTTTT

D gene: .
CDR3 length: 12
J gene: TRBJ1-5
V gene: TRBV18
clone size: .
CDR3 protein: CASSPSDQPQHF
CDR3 DNA: TGTGCCAGCTCACCATCGGATCAGCCCCAGCATTTT

D gene: TRBD1
CDR3 length: 14
J gene: TRBJ1-5
V gene: TRBV19
clone size: .
CDR3 protein: CASSIWTGDQPQHF
CDR3 DNA: TGTGCCAGTAGTATATGGACAGGGGATCAGCCCCAGCATTTT

D gene: TRBD1
CDR3 length: 12
J gene: TRBJ2-7
V gene: TRBV29-1
clone size: .
CDR3 protein: CSVFGQGKEQYF
CDR3 DNA: TGCAGCGTTTTTGGACAGGGGAAGGAGCAGTACTTC